This TCR beta chain stems from a study of blood T cell repertoires in COVID-19 (dated by TCRdb to 2019 to 2021). Looking at the study overall: Samples covering the acute and convalescent phases of COVID-19 were provided by collaborators in the United States, Italy and Spain. Deeply sampled blood TCRbeta repertoires from subjects exposed to, actively infected with, or recovered from COVID-19 were included in the dataset. The material from the prospective study consisted of cDNA or gDNA derived from T cells, B-cell-depleted T cells, or PBMCs. Where available, HLA class I and class II types were obtained from metadata supplied by the sample provider rather than from assay-based typing. Nearly every sample came with metadata listing a de-identified subject ID, COVID-19 status, age in years and sex. A freely available public database, intended as a resource for researchers studying the immune response to SARS-CoV-2, is where the repertoires were released. The samples were drawn from the first 160 participants of the ongoing ImmuneRACE study and from 1,254 subjects provided by 6 global collaborators.

At one collaborating source in Seattle, patients were enrolled during active infection and were followed longitudinally through the course of disease. Collaborating institutions collected whole blood in K2EDTA tubes following their own protocols. For TCRbeta analysis, collaborators shipped samples in one of three forms: frozen whole blood, isolated PBMCs, or DNA extracted from either of those sample types. TCRbeta CDR3 regions were amplified from genomic DNA using the immunoSEQ Assay, a bias-controlled multiplex PCR. The source study handled its data this way. Nucleated cell counts per sample were estimated from amplification of reference gene primers within the assay. To quantify the absolute abundance of each unique TCRbeta CDR3 rearrangement, sequence reads were collapsed and filtered. For each sample, productive Simpson clonality was calculated by taking the square root of Simpson's diversity index across productive rearrangements. Drawn from immuneACCESS, this table holds only the in-frame rearrangements with V and J called that TCRdb kept. Clones are partly lost; checked studies trace under half to an unresolved V gene and leave the rest unexplained. V, J and clone size reflect that table, while D and trimming were determined from the DNA. The sample yields about 230,000 clones; 86% were counted once. Of the sample, approximately 10% is held by the ten largest clones.

A note on this clone: The target of this receptor is not known. Base qualities are not provided; no much larger clone lies one nucleotide away.

CDR1 and CDR2 are drawn from the germline V gene: SGHDT, YYEEEE. The germline ends are 11 bases apart after V is trimmed by 4 bases and J by 4 bases. Counted from cysteine to phenylalanine, this CDR3 has 13 amino acids. The sequence is cut down to CDR3 DNA, 39 bases in frame from base 1. On the study overall, not on this receptor specifically: The amount of clinical and demographic metadata varied by source and participant and was provided uncurated.

The V gene is TRBV5-6 and the J gene is TRBJ1-2, with no confidently assigned D gene. This TCR was recovered from a man aged 50 or older with COVID-19, enrolled during active disease. The specimen sequenced was peripheral blood. This receptor has the CDR3 CASSTGPGYGYTF. Read as DNA, the sequence is TGTGCCAGCAGCACTGGGCCAGGCTATGGCTACACCTTC.